In this sample, the clone carrying this T cell receptor (beta chain) turned up many times. The antigen is not known. Newly diagnosed patients aged 18 to 65 had hyperthyroidism of under 2 months' duration. The source of the sample is a study of T cells in Graves' hyperthyroidism and ophthalmopathy. The overall study: Peripheral blood was taken when the disease was first diagnosed, before any treatment began.

Findings and caveats of the study: Among clonotypes expanded in thyroid above 0.001, most were also found in blood.

CDR1 and CDR2 (germline): SGDLS, YYNGEE. Trimming cost V 2 bases and J 7 bases, with 9 bases left between them. The CDR3 has 13 amino acids. RNA transcripts were the template for amplifying TCR beta CDR3 regions. HTBI primers were employed in a first-round RT-PCR of the TCR CDR3. Using its own MiXCR run on the multiplex PCR reads, TCRdb lists one record per CDR3 protein. The table has 250,000 to 300,000 distinct CDR3 sequences, 13% seen once. Sequenced material: blood. This clonotype was obtained from a woman younger than 45 with Graves' hyperthyroidism that later progressed to Graves' ophthalmopathy. This chain joins TRBV9 and TRBJ1-4; D unresolved. The CDR3 region has the DNA TGTGCCAGCAGCGTGGGTGAGGGTGAAAAACTGTTTTTT. This encodes CASSVGEGEKLFF. The full variable domain, its missing parts supplied by reference TRBV9 and TRBJ1-4, is DSGVTQTPKHLITATGQRVTLRCSPRSGDLSVYWYQQSLDQGLQFLIQYYNGEERAKGNILERFSAQQFPDLHSELNLSSLELGDSALYFCASSVGEGEKLFFGSGTQLSVL.